The 21 T cell receptor beta chains below were found in one sample sequenced in a study of T-cell reconstitution after alpha-beta-depleted transplantation in children. Unique molecular identifiers were built into the TCRbeta library. Via MiXCR, TCRdb re-called the PCR reads, giving one row per CDR3 protein. The sample lists around 580,000 distinct CDR3 sequences, under 25% occurring once. This material consisted of PBMCs, mostly from graft donor cells, taken 360 days after TCRalphabeta/CD19-depleted stem cell transplant. These receptor sequences come from a boy younger than two who had a stem cell transplant for acute myeloid leukemia, so the T cells may come from the graft donor.

The chain combines TRBV20-1 with TRBJ2-3; 10 nucleotides agree with TRBD2. The CDR3 has 16 amino acids. J was trimmed by 2 bases and V by 4 bases; bases with no gene match: 9. The V gene's germline CDR1 is DFQATT and CDR2 SNEGSKA (reference sequence). CDR3 sequence reads: CSATYGTSELTDTQYF. CDR3 coding DNA: TGCAGTGCTACCTACGGGACTAGCGAACTCACAGATACGCAGTATTTT.

The CDR3 DNA is TGTGCCACCAGCAGAGTCCCGTTGGAAAGCAATCAGCCCCAGCATTTT. Translated, it gives CATSRVPLESNQPQHF. The rearrangement links TRBV15 to TRBJ1-5, with D unresolved. The CDR3 is 16 amino acids. Trimming removed 1 base at V and 1 base at J, with 11 bases between. Germline CDR1 LNHNV, CDR2 YYDKDF (reference sequence).

There are a few counts of this clonotype. The gene calls are TRBV4-3 and TRBJ1-1; 8 nucleotides align to TRBD1. V lost 1 base, J lost 3 bases, and 7 bases stayed unmatched. This CDR3 has 16 amino acids. The germline CDR1 and CDR2 sequences are LGHNA and YSLEER. The CDR3: CASSQALDREDTEAFF. CDR3 in DNA: TGCGCCAGCAGCCAAGCCCTGGACAGGGAGGACACTGAAGCTTTCTTT.

There are many counts of this clonotype. CDR3 amino acids: CSARGPTGPEQYF. CDR3 bases: TGCAGTGCTAGAGGCCCGACAGGGCCCGAGCAGTACTTC. J is TRBJ2-7 and V is TRBV20-1; the match to TRBD1 covers 7 bases. Trimming took 1 base from V and 6 from J; bases not matched to a gene: 6. The CDR3 runs 13 residues. Germline values: CDR1 DFQATT, CDR2 SNEGSKA (reference sequence).

The chain carries TRBV20-1 and TRBJ2-2; D call uncertain. The CDR3 is 14 residues long. V was shortened by 1 base and J by 5 bases, with 11 bases between the two germline ends. Germline V gene data show CDR1 as DFQATT and CDR2 as SNEGSKA (reference sequence). CDR3 protein: CSARGHANTGELFF. CDR3 nucleotides: TGCAGTGCTAGAGGCCACGCCAATACCGGGGAGCTGTTTTTT.

The DNA for the CDR3 is TGTGCCAGCAGCCTAGGATGGGAGGCAGATACGCAGTATTTT. Protein: CASSLGWEADTQYF. The gene calls are TRBV3-1 and TRBJ2-3, with D maybe TRBD2 (6 bases). CDR3 length: 14 amino acids. Trimming cost V 4 bases and J 4 bases, with 12 bases left between them. Germline assignment: CDR1 LGHDT and CDR2 YNNKEL (reference sequence).

The rearrangement links TRBV6-5 to TRBJ2-1; possibly TRBD1 for D (6 bases). The CDR3 is 13 residues long. The ends were cut back, 2 bases at V and 12 bases at J, with 14 bases in the middle. CDR1 MNHEY and CDR2 SVGAGI come from the germline V gene. CDR3 sequence (DNA): TGTGCCAGCAGTTACCAGCAGGGGTGGGGGCAGTTCTTC. Encoded protein: CASSYQQGWGQFF.

This clonotype has ten or more counts. As DNA, the CDR3 is TGTGCCAGCAGTTACTCGGGGTCGGCTAGCGGGGGGGCGGAGACCCAGTACTTC. Protein product: CASSYSGSASGGAETQYF. This chain connects TRBV6-6 to TRBJ2-5; 12 positions match TRBD2. This CDR3 contains 18 residues. CDR1 and CDR2 from the germline V gene are MNHNY and SVGAGI (reference sequence). Germline trimming cut 0 bases from V and 5 bases from J; bases unmatched to any gene: 10.

The V call is TRBV4-1, the J call TRBJ1-1; D unresolved. CDR1 and CDR2 (germline): MGHRA, YSYEKL. With 0 bases removed from V and 8 bases from J, the gap between germline ends came to 10 bases. CDR3 length: 13 residues. CDR3 nucleotides: TGCGCCAGCAGCCAAGAGGCCTTCGGGGAAGCTTTCTTT. Translated: CASSQEAFGEAFF.

The rearrangement uses TRBV20-1 and TRBJ2-1; 7 bases line up with TRBD2. This CDR3 comprises 14 residues. V was clipped by 5 bases and J by 1 base; unmatched bases: 5. The V gene's germline CDR1 is DFQATT and CDR2 SNEGSKA (reference sequence). CDR3 nucleotides: TGCAGTGCTGGGGGGGGTAGGTCCTACAATGAGCAGTTCTTC. It yields the protein CSAGGGRSYNEQFF.

This clonotype was recorded at least ten times. The chain links TRBV20-1 to TRBJ2-3; the D gene could be TRBD1 or TRBD2 (6 bases each). Trimming removed 4 bases at V and 3 bases at J, with 14 bases between. The germline V gene encodes CDR1 DFQATT and CDR2 SNEGSKA (reference sequence). The CDR3 contains 14 residues. The CDR3 nucleotides are TGCAGTGCTAATCGTCAGGGGAGGACAGATACGCAGTATTTT. Protein: CSANRQGRTDTQYF.

At least ten counts were recorded for this clonotype. The rearrangement uses TRBV7-9 and TRBJ2-2; 7 positions agree with TRBD1. This CDR3 has 17 amino acids. Germline V CDR1 and CDR2: SEHNR, FQNEAQ (reference sequence). J gave up 1 base and V 4 bases, and 9 bases lay outside the gene matches. CDR3 sequence: CASSSPRDSWNTGELFF. The CDR3 DNA reads TGTGCCAGCAGCTCCCCCCGGGACAGTTGGAACACCGGGGAGCTGTTTTTT. Full variable domain (missing parts from reference TRBV7-9 and TRBJ2-2): DTGVSQNPRHKITKRGQNVTFRCDPISEHNRLYWYRQTLGQGPEFLTYFQNEAQLEKSRLLSDRFSAERPKGSFSTLEIQRTEQGDSAMYLCASSSPRDSWNTGELFFGEGSRLTVL.

This chain links TRBV20-1 with TRBJ2-7; TRBD2 is a possible D gene (7 bases). This CDR3 comprises 15 residues. Trimming removed 0 bases from V and 2 bases from J, with 14 bases in between. The germline V gene has CDR1 DFQATT and CDR2 SNEGSKA (reference sequence). CDR3 sequence reads: CSARDRDGGPYEQYF. In DNA form, the CDR3 reads TGCAGTGCTAGAGATCGGGACGGGGGGCCCTACGAGCAGTACTTC.

This chain joins TRBV7-2 and TRBJ2-7; possibly TRBD2 for D (5 bases). The germline V and J ends were trimmed by 3 bases and 7 bases, with 13 bases remaining between them. Germline loops: CDR1 SGHTA, CDR2 FQGNSA. There are 13 residues in the CDR3. The CDR3 loop reads CASSFATSGEQYF. The CDR3 nucleotides are TGTGCCAGCAGCTTTGCGACCTCGGGGGAGCAGTACTTC.

This clonotype occurred a few times. The V and J genes are TRBV20-1 and TRBJ1-1; D may be TRBD1 (6 bases). Germline CDR1 is DFQATT and CDR2 is SNEGSKA (reference sequence). The V end was cut by 7 bases, the J end by 5 bases, with 14 bases between. The CDR3 is made up of 12 amino acids. The CDR3: CSEVYRETEAFF. CDR3 bases: TGCAGTGAAGTTTACAGGGAGACTGAAGCTTTCTTT.

This clonotype was counted only a few times. The genes are TRBV20-1 and TRBJ1-1, with D tentatively TRBD1 (5 bases). The CDR3 is 15 residues long. Trimming shortened V by 1 base and J by 1 base, and 13 bases separated the two germline ends. Looked up from germline, CDR1 is DFQATT and CDR2 is SNEGSKA (reference sequence). Here the CDR3 DNA reads TGCAGTGCTAGAGTGGTAGCGGGACGGAACACTGAAGCTTTCTTT. Translating it yields CSARVVAGRNTEAFF.

This clonotype was counted many times. J is TRBJ2-1 and V is TRBV28, with no clear D. Germline CDR1 reads MDHEN; CDR2 reads SYDVKM. CDR3 size: 14 residues. Trimming took 4 bases from V and 11 from J, leaving 18 bases between them. This CDR3 reads CASSSRGLTQQQFF. The CDR3 DNA sequence: TGTGCCAGCAGTTCAAGAGGATTAACCCAACAGCAGTTCTTC.

In its sample, this clonotype was seen a few times. This chain uses TRBV9 with TRBJ2-7, with a tentative D call TRBD2 (6 bases). V was shortened by 0 bases and J by 0 bases, with 10 bases between the two germline ends. The CDR3 extends over 15 amino acids. From germline, CDR1 is SGDLS and CDR2 YYNGEE. Here the CDR3 reads CASSVETGSSYEQYF. For the CDR3, the DNA is TGTGCCAGCAGCGTAGAGACCGGGAGCTCCTACGAGCAGTACTTC.

This chain's CDR3 is CASSGGTVNQPQHF. The CDR3 region has the DNA TGTGCCAGCAGTGGTGGGACAGTGAATCAGCCCCAGCATTTT. This chain links TRBV6-1 with TRBJ1-5; 7 bases fit TRBD1. Germline V CDR1 and CDR2: MNHNS, SASEGT. The CDR3 covers 14 residues. Losses at the gene ends were 4 bases for V and 4 bases for J; bases not matched to a gene: 4.

This clonotype occurred a few times. This chain connects TRBV6-1 to TRBJ2-3; 7 bases are a match to TRBD1. With V trimmed by 5 bases and J by 2 bases, 4 bases remained unmatched. Per germline, CDR1 MNHNS and CDR2 SASEGT. The CDR3 spans 14 residues. As DNA, the CDR3 is TGTGCCAGCAGTACCGGACAGGCCACAGATACGCAGTATTTT. Translated: CASSTGQATDTQYF.

The chain links TRBV29-1 to TRBJ1-1; tentative D call: TRBD1 (6 bases). V was shortened by 1 base and J by 2 bases, with 20 bases between the two germline ends. This CDR3 spans 17 amino acids. Germline V gene data show CDR1 as SQVTM and CDR2 as ANQGSEA. The CDR3 protein is CSVEVDPTTGPNTEAFF. CDR3 DNA: TGCAGCGTTGAAGTGGATCCAACGACAGGTCCAAACACTGAAGCTTTCTTT.